The 10 T cell receptor beta chains reported below all come from one sample, sequenced in a study of sequential checkpoint blockade in melanoma. Libraries were prepared by immunoSEQ multiplex PCR; TCRdb keeps only in-frame clonotypes and omits some of them. The sample shows 21,000 or so clones, roughly 80% of them seen only once. Treatment described: randomized to nivolumab then ipilimumab (arm A) or the reverse (arm B). Sequences were derived from CD8+ T cells sorted from blood (inferred from file names), sampled from a patient given nivolumab and ipilimumab in sequence. The receptors were gathered from a human donor with melanoma.

The genes are TRBV28 and TRBJ2-3; tentatively, D is TRBD1 (9 bases). The V and J ends lost 3 bases and 2 bases respectively, with 21 bases between them. The CDR3 extends over 18 amino acids. Germline CDR1 is MDHEN and CDR2 is SYDVKM. Written as DNA, the CDR3 is TGTGCCAGCAGTTTGCCCCGGGAGGGACAGGGTTACACAGATACGCAGTATTTT. It translates to CASSLPREGQGYTDTQYF.

The chain uses TRBV4-3 and TRBJ1-2; D is uncertain. The CDR3 runs to 16 residues. Germline CDR1 reads LGHNA; CDR2 reads YSLEER. V was shortened by 5 bases and J by 4 bases, with 20 bases between the two germline ends. CDR3 region: CASSLTRRRKTYGYTF. In DNA form, the CDR3 reads TGCGCCAGCAGCTTAACTAGACGTCGAAAGACCTATGGCTACACCTTC.

CDR3 in amino acids: CASSWGDYRETQYF. The CDR3 DNA reads TGTGCCAGCAGCTGGGGGGACTATCGAGAGACCCAGTACTTC. This sequence joins TRBV7-9 and TRBJ2-5; 7 nucleotides agree with TRBD2. V was clipped by 4 bases and J by 4 bases; unmatched bases: 6. The CDR3 consists of 14 residues. The germline CDR1 and CDR2 sequences are SEHNR and FQNEAQ (reference sequence).

The rearrangement uses TRBV19 and TRBJ2-5; possible D gene TRBD2, 6 bases. The CDR3 totals 13 residues. Germline CDR1 and CDR2: LNHDA and SQIVND (reference sequence). V gave up 8 bases and J gave up 1 base, with 11 bases separating them. In DNA, the CDR3 is TGTGCCAGTCGCGGAGCGGGCCAAGAGACCCAGTACTTC. It specifies CASRGAGQETQYF.

Details on this clone: Other DNA sequences within the sample encode an identical CDR3. V and J are TRBV5-1 and TRBJ2-1; 9 bases line up with TRBD2. The CDR3 loop spans 16 amino acids. Germline V lookup: CDR1 SGHRS, CDR2 YFSETQ. V trimming: 0 bases; J trimming: 4 bases; junction bases outside the gene matches: 5. Here the CDR3 DNA reads TGCGCCAGCAGCTTGGCCGCGGGGGGGCCTTACAATGAGCAGTTCTTC. The encoded protein is CASSLAAGGPYNEQFF.

The chain has TRBV6-5 and TRBJ1-1, with TRBD1 matching over 8 bases. Unmatched junction bases numbered 6, after V lost 6 bases and J lost 3 bases. Germline values: CDR1 MNHEY, CDR2 SVGAGI. The CDR3 extends over 14 amino acids. CDR3 region: CASRFAGGYTEAFF. CDR3 DNA: TGTGCCAGCAGATTCGCAGGGGGCTACACTGAAGCTTTCTTT.

This rearrangement joins TRBV19 to TRBJ1-2; no reliable D call. V dropped 5 bases and J dropped 4 bases, with 14 bases sitting between them. The CDR3 is made up of 14 amino acids. Germline V gene data show CDR1 as LNHDA and CDR2 as SQIVND (reference sequence). As DNA, the CDR3 is TGTGCCAGTAGTCAATCACGGGTGGGCTATGGCTACACCTTC. Its protein is CASSQSRVGYGYTF.

The rearrangement uses TRBV19 and TRBJ2-5; 8 bases are shared with TRBD1. The CDR3 consists of 15 residues. Germline V gives CDR1 LNHDA, CDR2 SQIVND (reference sequence). The junction had 5 bases not matched to a gene; V was cut back by 4 bases and J by 1 base. The CDR3 DNA follows: TGTGCCAGTAGTACCGGACAGGGCATCCAAGAGACCCAGTACTTC. Amino acid sequence: CASSTGQGIQETQYF.

The J gene is TRBJ2-1, the V gene TRBV30; 8 bases are a match to TRBD2. The CDR3 is 20 residues long. V was pared by 3 bases and J by 8 bases, with 27 bases of the junction left unmatched. The germline V gene has CDR1 GTSNPN and CDR2 SVGIG (reference sequence). CDR3 nucleotides: TGTGCCTGGAGCGCATGGCGGACGGCGGGGGGCGCCTCCGGGATGTATGAGCAGTTCTTC. Amino acids: CAWSAWRTAGGASGMYEQFF.

The chain employs TRBV7-9 and TRBJ1-6, with no clear D. V was pared by 2 bases and J by 2 bases, with 13 bases between. The CDR3 length is 17 residues. Germline assignment: CDR1 SEHNR and CDR2 FQNEAQ (reference sequence). This chain's CDR3 is CASSLWVGSPYNSPLHF. DNA for the CDR3: TGTGCCAGCAGCTTATGGGTCGGGAGCCCCTATAATTCACCCCTCCACTTT.